These 23 T cell receptor beta chains share one sample of origin, sequenced in a study of beta chain features in type 1 diabetes. Expressed TCRB transcripts got sequenced, as all isolated RNA was reverse transcribed. TCRdb's copy holds only in-frame clones and misses some; the assay was immunoSEQ multiplex PCR. The table shows 680,000 or so clones, with 15% occurring only once. The sequenced material came from naive CD4+ T cells from blood. Receptors were obtained from a man aged 18-30 years in good health.

This clone was found a few times. The genes are TRBV19 and TRBJ1-1; no firm D call. V was shortened by 0 bases and J by 6 bases, with 11 bases between the two germline ends. Germline assignment: CDR1 LNHDA and CDR2 SQIVND (reference sequence). CDR3 length equals 14 residues. CDR3 nucleotides: TGTGCCAGTAGTATAGAGCGGTCGGGTGCTGAAGCTTTCTTT. This gives the protein CASSIERSGAEAFF. Full variable domain (rest looked up from reference TRBV19 and TRBJ1-1): DGGITQSPKYLFRKEGQNVTLSCEQNLNHDAMYWYRQDPGQGLRLIYYSQIVNDFQKGDIAEGYSVSREKKESFPLTVTSAQKNPTAFYLCASSIERSGAEAFFGQGTRLTVV.

This clone was counted a few times. The chain links TRBV30 to TRBJ1-5; 9 positions agree with TRBD1. Germline V CDR1 and CDR2: GTSNPN, SVGIG (reference sequence). V shed 4 bases and J 1 base; nucleotides not matched to a gene: 2. This CDR3 is built from 14 residues. The CDR3 coding sequence is TGTGCCTGGAACAGGGGGCTGAGCAATCAGCCCCAGCATTTT. It yields the protein CAWNRGLSNQPQHF.

There are a few counts of this clone. V usage is TRBV2 and J usage is TRBJ1-6, with TRBD1 as a possible D gene (5 bases). Trimming left V 7 bases short and J 1 base short, with 11 bases between. Germline assignment: CDR1 SNHLY and CDR2 FYNNEI. The CDR3 runs to 15 residues. In DNA, the CDR3 is TGTGCCAGCAAGACGGGGGAATCCTATAATTCACCCCTCCACTTT. It specifies CASKTGESYNSPLHF. Based on the CDR3 plus reference TRBV2 and TRBJ1-6, the full variable domain is EPEVTQTPSHQVTQMGQEVILRCVPISNHLYFYWYRQILGQKVEFLVSFYNNEISEKSEIFDDQFSVERPDGSNFTLKIRSTKLEDSAMYFCASKTGESYNSPLHFGNGTRLTVT.

The CDR3 DNA is TGCGCCAGCAGTGGGGCAGGGCTAAATGAGCAGTTCTTC. Translated, it gives CASSGAGLNEQFF. The rearrangement uses TRBV5-1 and TRBJ2-1; a weak D match, TRBD1 (5 bases). There are 13 residues in the CDR3. V was clipped by 5 bases and J by 7 bases, with 13 bases between them. Germline V gene lookup returns CDR1 SGHRS and CDR2 YFSETQ.

The chain carries TRBV5-1 and TRBJ2-1, with a tentative D call TRBD1 (6 bases). V gave up 4 bases and J gave up 7 bases, with 18 bases separating them. Germline CDR1 is SGHRS and CDR2 is YFSETQ. The CDR3 totals 15 residues. The CDR3 sequence is CASSPPGTRRNEQFF. Written as DNA, the CDR3 is TGCGCCAGCAGCCCCCCCGGGACAAGGCGAAATGAGCAGTTCTTC. Full variable domain (outside the CDR3, taken from reference TRBV5-1 and TRBJ2-1): KAGVTQTPRYLIKTRGQQVTLSCSPISGHRSVSWYQQTPGQGLQFLFEYFSETQRNKGNFPGRFSGRQFSNSRSEMNVSTLELGDSALYLCASSPPGTRRNEQFFGPGTRLTVL.

The chain is built from TRBV18 and TRBJ1-2; maybe TRBD1 (5 bases). Deletions cut 2 bases from V and 8 bases from J, with 15 bases between. This CDR3 spans 14 amino acids. CDR1 is KGHSH, CDR2 LQKENI, per germline. Here the CDR3 DNA reads TGTGCCAGCTCACCAGAACAACAGGCTGGGGGCTACACCTTC. Residues: CASSPEQQAGGYTF.

The CDR3, as DNA: TGTGCCAGCAGCCCCCATCCCCGTGGCAGCGGACGCACAGATACGCAGTATTTT. Protein product: CASSPHPRGSGRTDTQYF. The V call is TRBV9, the J call TRBJ2-3; possibly TRBD2 for D (5 bases). This CDR3 has 18 residues. The germline CDR1 and CDR2 sequences are SGDLS and YYNGEE. Trimming took 4 bases from V and 1 from J, leaving 22 bases between them. Using reference TRBV9 and TRBJ2-3 for the parts outside the CDR3, the full variable domain is DSGVTQTPKHLITATGQRVTLRCSPRSGDLSVYWYQQSLDQGLQFLIQYYNGEERAKGNILERFSAQQFPDLHSELNLSSLELGDSALYFCASSPHPRGSGRTDTQYFGPGTRLTVL.

This clone has a count of ten or more. The gene calls are TRBV23-1 and TRBJ1-3; D unclear. TRBV23-1 counts as an open reading frame of uncertain function. With 4 bases removed from V and 0 bases from J, the gap between germline ends came to 4 bases. CDR3 size: 13 residues. The CDR3 DNA follows: TGCGCCAGCAGTCCGTTCTCTGGAAACACCATATATTTT. Translated, it gives CASSPFSGNTIYF.

This clone appeared a few times. Distinct nucleotide sequences in the sample also encode this CDR3. The rearrangement joins TRBV19 to TRBJ2-4, with 8 bases lining up with TRBD1. Germline trimming cut 8 bases from V and 6 bases from J; bases unmatched to any gene: 6. This CDR3 region has 13 residues. Germline V gene lookup returns CDR1 LNHDA and CDR2 SQIVND (reference sequence). The CDR3 nucleotides are TGTGCCAGTTCCCCCGACAGGGGAAACATTCAGTACTTC. Its translation: CASSPDRGNIQYF. Drawing the rest from reference TRBV19 and TRBJ2-4, the complete variable domain is DGGITQSPKYLFRKEGQNVTLSCEQNLNHDAMYWYRQDPGQGLRLIYYSQIVNDFQKGDIAEGYSVSREKKESFPLTVTSAQKNPTAFYLCASSPDRGNIQYFGAGTRLSVL.

Concerning this clone itself: Other nucleotide sequences from this sample produce the same CDR3. The chain couples TRBV18 to TRBJ1-5; 10 nucleotides line up with TRBD1. The length of the CDR3 is 15 residues. V was clipped by 3 bases and J by 2 bases; unmatched bases: 1. Looked up from germline, CDR1 is KGHSH and CDR2 is LQKENI. This CDR3 is CASSPGTGGNQPQHF. CDR3 DNA sequence: TGTGCCAGCTCACCTGGGACAGGGGGCAATCAGCCCCAGCATTTT.

V usage is TRBV13 and J usage is TRBJ2-7; 8 bases line up with TRBD1. J was trimmed by 6 bases and V by 5 bases; bases with no gene match: 12. The CDR3 is 15 residues long. Germline V lookup: CDR1 PRHDT, CDR2 FYEKMQ (reference sequence). CDR3 sequence: CASSPRTGSRTEQYF. In DNA, the CDR3 is TGTGCCAGCAGCCCCCGGACAGGGTCCCGTACCGAGCAGTACTTC.

A few counts support this clone. This sample also contains other DNA sequences that code for the same CDR3. The chain links TRBV9 to TRBJ2-5; D may correspond to TRBD1 or TRBD2 (5 bases each). V was cut by 0 bases and J by 5 bases, with 5 bases left in between. The CDR3 length is 12 residues. CDR1 is SGDLS and CDR2 is YYNGEE in the germline V gene. The CDR3 loop is CASSVGGETQYF. As DNA, the CDR3 is TGTGCCAGCAGCGTAGGGGGGGAGACCCAGTACTTC.

The chain uses TRBV27 and TRBJ2-5, with a possible D match to TRBD2 (6 bases). The CDR3 has 16 residues. V was shortened by 5 bases and J by 2 bases, with 18 bases between the two germline ends. CDR1 and CDR2 (germline): MNHEY, SMNVEV (reference sequence). CDR3 sequence: CASSPSDRGYQETQYF. The CDR3, as DNA: TGTGCCAGCAGTCCCTCCGATCGGGGGTATCAAGAGACCCAGTACTTC.

In its sample, this clone was seen a few times. V usage is TRBV5-1 and J usage is TRBJ1-2, with D maybe TRBD1 (6 bases). This CDR3 is built from 14 residues. Deletions cut 4 bases from V and 4 bases from J, with 14 bases between. The germline CDR1 and CDR2 sequences are SGHRS and YFSETQ. CDR3 nucleotides: TGCGCCAGCAGCCACCCGGACAGACCCTATGGCTACACCTTC. It is translated as CASSHPDRPYGYTF.

V and J are TRBV27 and TRBJ1-5, with D unclear. V dropped 8 bases and J dropped 1 base, with 9 bases sitting between them. CDR3 length: 13 residues. Germline V lookup: CDR1 MNHEY, CDR2 SMNVEV (reference sequence). For the CDR3, the DNA is TGTGCCAGCTCAGGTTGGAGCAATCAGCCCCAGCATTTT. This encodes CASSGWSNQPQHF.

This clone turned up a few times. The gene calls are TRBV28 and TRBJ2-1; maybe TRBD1 (5 bases). The CDR3 extends over 11 amino acids. Trimming stripped 6 bases from V and 10 bases from J, with 10 bases between. Germline V gene data show CDR1 as MDHEN and CDR2 as SYDVKM. CDR3 sequence reads: CASSARQEQFF. The CDR3 region has the DNA TGTGCCAGCAGCGCGAGACAGGAGCAGTTCTTC.

V usage is TRBV10-3 and J usage is TRBJ2-2; a possible D gene is TRBD2 (5 bases). Germline values: CDR1 ENHRY, CDR2 SYGVKD. Trimming took off 5 bases at V and 1 base at J, with 8 bases between the two ends. CDR3 size: 14 residues. The CDR3 protein is CAISPSGNTGELFF. Written as DNA, the CDR3 is TGTGCCATCAGTCCGAGCGGGAACACCGGGGAGCTGTTTTTT.

V and J are TRBV25-1 and TRBJ1-1; D is perhaps TRBD1 (5 bases). The CDR3 spans 14 residues. V was trimmed by 3 bases and J by 1 base, leaving 9 bases between them. The V gene's germline CDR1 is MGHDK and CDR2 SYGVNS. CDR3 residues: CASSDRVANTEAFF. For the CDR3, the DNA is TGTGCCAGCAGTGACAGGGTTGCGAACACTGAAGCTTTCTTT.

This clone was counted only a few times. This chain joins TRBV2 and TRBJ2-3; D remains ambiguous. The CDR3 runs to 15 residues. Deletions cut 2 bases from V and 0 bases from J, with 9 bases between. Germline assignment: CDR1 SNHLY and CDR2 FYNNEI. The CDR3, as DNA: TGTGCCAGCAGTGAAAATATCCTTAGCACAGATACGCAGTATTTT. It encodes CASSENILSTDTQYF.

This sequence joins TRBV7-2 and TRBJ1-3; D call uncertain. Germline CDR1 and CDR2: SGHTA and FQGNSA. The V and J ends lost 2 bases and 0 bases respectively, with 8 bases between them. The CDR3 totals 15 residues. CDR3 nucleotides: TGTGCCAGCAGCTTAACACAAAGCTCTGGAAACACCATATATTTT. It is translated as CASSLTQSSGNTIYF.

As concerns this clone: Distinct nucleotide sequences in the sample also encode this CDR3. The genes are TRBV28 and TRBJ1-5, with D uncertain. Germline V gene data show CDR1 as MDHEN and CDR2 as SYDVKM. V lost 3 bases to trimming and J lost 6 bases, with 3 bases between them. This CDR3 contains 11 residues. CDR3 protein: CASSFPQPQHF. DNA for the CDR3: TGTGCCAGCAGTTTTCCTCAGCCCCAGCATTTT.

This clone was observed once. V and J are TRBV18 and TRBJ1-5; 7 nucleotides line up with TRBD1. This CDR3 is built from 16 residues. Germline CDR1 reads KGHSH; CDR2 reads LQKENI. The V and J ends lost 3 bases and 9 bases, in that order; junction bases with no gene match: 14. The CDR3: CASSPATGTASRPQHF. In DNA form, the CDR3 reads TGTGCCAGCTCACCCGCTACCGGGACAGCATCGAGGCCCCAGCATTTT.

The genes are TRBV9 and TRBJ1-1; tentative D call: TRBD1 (6 bases). The CDR3 spans 15 residues. CDR1 and CDR2 from the germline V gene are SGDLS and YYNGEE. V shed 5 bases and J shed 0 bases, with 14 bases lying between them. DNA for the CDR3: TGTGCCAGCAGATCAGGGGACCCCATGAACACTGAAGCTTTCTTT. It translates to CASRSGDPMNTEAFF.